This TCR beta chain was sequenced in a study of T cells in Graves' hyperthyroidism and ophthalmopathy. Study at large: Blood from the periphery was taken at initial diagnosis, before any treatment.

Of note for this clonotype: Antigen specificity is unknown. A much bigger clone sits one base away, suggesting this may be a read error.

This CDR3 is built from 16 residues. Germline CDR1 and CDR2: MDHEN and SYDVKM. Amplified regions were TCR beta CDR3 sequences from RNA transcripts. When the TCR CDR3 underwent first-round RT-PCR, the HTBI primer set was used. TCRdb analysed the multiplex PCR reads with MiXCR anew, one entry per CDR3 protein. The sample shows 500,000 to 650,000 distinct CDR3 sequences, under 20% of them seen only once. Study results and limitations: Through a model of 13 V-J features, ophthalmopathy was separated from stable hyperthyroidism.

The clonotype was recovered from a young woman with Graves' ophthalmopathy. Sequenced material: blood. The V gene is TRBV28, the J gene TRBJ1-5; D unclear. CDR3 sequence: CASSLVLGESNQLQHF. Here the CDR3 DNA reads TGTGCCAGCAGTTTGGTTCTAGGAGAGAGCAATCAGCTCCAGCATTTT.